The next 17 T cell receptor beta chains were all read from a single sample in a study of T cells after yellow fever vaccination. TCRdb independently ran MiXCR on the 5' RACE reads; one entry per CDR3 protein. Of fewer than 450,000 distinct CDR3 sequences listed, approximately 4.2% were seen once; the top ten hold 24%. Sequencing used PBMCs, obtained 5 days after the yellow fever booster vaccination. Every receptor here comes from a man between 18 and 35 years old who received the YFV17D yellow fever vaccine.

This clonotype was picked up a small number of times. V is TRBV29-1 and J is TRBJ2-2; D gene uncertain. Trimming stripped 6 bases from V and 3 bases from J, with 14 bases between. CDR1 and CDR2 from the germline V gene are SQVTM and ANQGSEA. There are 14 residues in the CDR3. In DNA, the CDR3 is TGCAGCGTGGGCCCCCGGCAGGACACCGGGGAGCTGTTTTTT. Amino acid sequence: CSVGPRQDTGELFF.

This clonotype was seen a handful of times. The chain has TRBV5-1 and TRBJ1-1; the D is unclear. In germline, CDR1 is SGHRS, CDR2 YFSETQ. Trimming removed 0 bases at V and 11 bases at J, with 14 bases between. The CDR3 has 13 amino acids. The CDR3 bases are TGCGCCAGCAGCTTGGCCTCGAGGACCCAGGCTTTCTTT. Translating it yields CASSLASRTQAFF.

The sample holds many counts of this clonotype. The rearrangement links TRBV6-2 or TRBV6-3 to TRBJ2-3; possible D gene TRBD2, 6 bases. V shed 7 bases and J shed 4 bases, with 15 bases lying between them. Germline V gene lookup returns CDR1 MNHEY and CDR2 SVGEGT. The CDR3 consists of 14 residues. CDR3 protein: CASNPWGGPDTQYF. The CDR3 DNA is TGTGCCAGCAACCCTTGGGGAGGCCCAGATACGCAGTATTTT.

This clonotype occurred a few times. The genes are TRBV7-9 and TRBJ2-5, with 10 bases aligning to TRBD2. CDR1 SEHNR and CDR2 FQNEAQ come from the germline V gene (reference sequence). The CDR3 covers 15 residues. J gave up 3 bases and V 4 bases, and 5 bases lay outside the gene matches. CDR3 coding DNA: TGTGCCAGCAGCTGGGGGACTAGCGCGGAAGAGACCCAGTACTTC. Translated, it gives CASSWGTSAEETQYF. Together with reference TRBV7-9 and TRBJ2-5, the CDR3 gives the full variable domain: DTGVSQNPRHKITKRGQNVTFRCDPISEHNRLYWYRQTLGQGPEFLTYFQNEAQLEKSRLLSDRFSAERPKGSFSTLEIQRTEQGDSAMYLCASSWGTSAEETQYFGPGTRLLVL.

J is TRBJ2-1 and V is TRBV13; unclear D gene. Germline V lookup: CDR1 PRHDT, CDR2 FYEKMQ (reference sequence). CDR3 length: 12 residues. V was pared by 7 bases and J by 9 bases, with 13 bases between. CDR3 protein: CASTMGTGEQFF. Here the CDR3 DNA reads TGTGCCAGCACCATGGGAACCGGTGAGCAGTTCTTC.

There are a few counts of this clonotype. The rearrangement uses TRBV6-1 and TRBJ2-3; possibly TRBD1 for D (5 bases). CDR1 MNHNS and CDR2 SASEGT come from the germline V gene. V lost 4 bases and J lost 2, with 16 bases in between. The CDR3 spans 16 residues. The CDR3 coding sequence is TGTGCCAGCAGTGGTTCTCACAAAGGGGACACAGATACGCAGTATTTT. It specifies CASSGSHKGDTDTQYF.

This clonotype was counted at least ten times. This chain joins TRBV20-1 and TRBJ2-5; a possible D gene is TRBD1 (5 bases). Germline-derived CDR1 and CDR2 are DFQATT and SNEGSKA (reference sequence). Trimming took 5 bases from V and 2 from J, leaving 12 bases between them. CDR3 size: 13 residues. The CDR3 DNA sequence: TGCAGTGCTTTCGGACACCTTCAAGAGACCCAGTACTTC. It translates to CSAFGHLQETQYF.

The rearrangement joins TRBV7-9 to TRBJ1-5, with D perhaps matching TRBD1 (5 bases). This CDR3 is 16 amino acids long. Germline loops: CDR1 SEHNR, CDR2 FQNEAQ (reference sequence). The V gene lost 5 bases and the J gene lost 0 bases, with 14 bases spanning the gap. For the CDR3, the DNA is TGTGCCAGCAGCCCGGGGGAGGGCCTTAGCAATCAGCCCCAGCATTTT. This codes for CASSPGEGLSNQPQHF.

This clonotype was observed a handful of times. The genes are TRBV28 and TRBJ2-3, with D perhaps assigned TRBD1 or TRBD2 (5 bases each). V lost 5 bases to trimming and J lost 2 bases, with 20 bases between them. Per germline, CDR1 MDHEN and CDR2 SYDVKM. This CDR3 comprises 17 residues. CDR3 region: CASSPLPGRMYTDTQYF. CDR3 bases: TGTGCCAGCAGTCCACTGCCGGGACGAATGTACACAGATACGCAGTATTTT.

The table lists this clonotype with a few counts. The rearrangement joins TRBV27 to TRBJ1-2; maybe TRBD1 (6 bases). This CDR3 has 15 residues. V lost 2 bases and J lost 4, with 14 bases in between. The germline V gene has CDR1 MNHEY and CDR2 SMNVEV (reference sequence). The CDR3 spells CASSLRGGAGYGYTF. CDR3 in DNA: TGTGCCAGCAGTTTACGGGGGGGCGCGGGCTATGGCTACACCTTC.

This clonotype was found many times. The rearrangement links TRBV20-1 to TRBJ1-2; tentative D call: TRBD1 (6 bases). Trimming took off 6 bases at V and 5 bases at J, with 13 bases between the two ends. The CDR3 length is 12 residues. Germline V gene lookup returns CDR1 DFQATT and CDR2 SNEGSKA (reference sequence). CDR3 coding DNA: TGCAGTGCAGATGACAGGTTGTATGGCTACACCTTC. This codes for CSADDRLYGYTF.

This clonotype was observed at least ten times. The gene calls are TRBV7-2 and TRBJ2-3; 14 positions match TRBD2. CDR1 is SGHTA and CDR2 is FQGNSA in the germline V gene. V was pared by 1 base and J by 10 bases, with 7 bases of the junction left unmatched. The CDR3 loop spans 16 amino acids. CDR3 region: CASSLVGTSGGGAQYF. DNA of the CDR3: TGTGCCAGCAGCTTAGTGGGGACTAGCGGGGGTGGGGCGCAGTATTTT.

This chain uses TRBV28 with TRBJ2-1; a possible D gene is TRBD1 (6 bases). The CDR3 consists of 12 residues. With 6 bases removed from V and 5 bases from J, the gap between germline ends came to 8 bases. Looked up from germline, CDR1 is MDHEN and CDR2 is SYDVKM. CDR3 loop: CASRDRHNEQFF. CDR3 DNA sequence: TGTGCCAGCAGGGACAGACACAATGAGCAGTTCTTC.

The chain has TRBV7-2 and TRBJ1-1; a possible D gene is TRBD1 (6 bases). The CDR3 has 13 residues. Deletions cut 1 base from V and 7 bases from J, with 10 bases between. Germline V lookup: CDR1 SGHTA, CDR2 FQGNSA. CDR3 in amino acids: CASSLEGVIEAFF. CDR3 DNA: TGTGCCAGCAGCTTAGAGGGGGTCATTGAAGCTTTCTTT.

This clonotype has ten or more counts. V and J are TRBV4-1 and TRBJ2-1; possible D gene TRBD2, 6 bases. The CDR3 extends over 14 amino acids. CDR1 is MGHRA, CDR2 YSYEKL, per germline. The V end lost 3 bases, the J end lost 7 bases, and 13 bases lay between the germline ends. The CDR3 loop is CASSHPPGGNEQFF. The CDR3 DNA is TGCGCCAGCAGCCACCCCCCAGGAGGGAATGAGCAGTTCTTC.

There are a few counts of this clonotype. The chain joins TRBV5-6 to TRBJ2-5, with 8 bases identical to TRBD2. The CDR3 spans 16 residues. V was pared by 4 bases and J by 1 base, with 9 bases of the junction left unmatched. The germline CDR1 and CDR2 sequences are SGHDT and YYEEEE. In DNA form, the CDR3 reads TGTGCCAGCAGCACTTTCACTAGCGGACTCCAAGAGACCCAGTACTTC. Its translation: CASSTFTSGLQETQYF.

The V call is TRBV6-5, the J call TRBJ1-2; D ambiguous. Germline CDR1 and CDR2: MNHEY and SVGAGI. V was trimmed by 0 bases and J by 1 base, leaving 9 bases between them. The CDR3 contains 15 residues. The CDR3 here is CASSYSGAINYGYTF. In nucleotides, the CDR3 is TGTGCCAGCAGTTACTCGGGCGCAATTAACTATGGCTACACCTTC.